Included here is one T cell receptor beta chain sequence, with context. Antigen unknown. Sequencing was limited to surgery cases with top T cell transcript signatures in brain tissue. At least one anti-epileptic drug was given before surgery. The CDR3 is made up of 12 amino acids. V dropped 1 base and J dropped 7 bases, with 5 bases sitting between them. This record comes from a study of brain T cells in children with intractable seizures. Points from the study as a whole: Viral specificity was inferred only from CDR3 similarity; HCMV serostatus was unknown. Pre- and post-surgery blood differed in depth, so pre-surgery absences may be undersampling.

Generated by immunoSEQ multiplex PCR, the TCRdb table keeps only in-frame clones and is missing some. The data contain roughly 110,000 clones, 94% of them seen just once; the ten biggest clones take up 3.8%. The input for sequencing was peripheral blood, taken at surgery. V is TRBV12-3 or TRBV12-4 and J is TRBJ2-1; D is undetermined. The source of this sequence is a boy younger than two with hemimegalencephaly and intractable seizures. CDR3 sequence (DNA): TGTGCCAGCAGTTTAGGGCGGAATGAGCAGTTCTTC. Protein product: CASSLGRNEQFF.